The clone carrying this T cell receptor (beta chain) was observed a handful of times. There were TCR beta CDR3 regions amplified from RNA transcripts. HTBI primers were used for first-round RT-PCR of the TCR CDR3. TCRdb used MiXCR to reprocess the multiplex PCR reads, holding one entry per CDR3 protein. The repertoire holds 550,000 to 800,000 distinct CDR3 sequences, with less than 20% as singletons. This sample is drawn from a study of T cells in Graves' hyperthyroidism and ophthalmopathy. The germline CDR1 and CDR2 sequences are SQVTM and ANQGSEA. The J segment lost 6 bases and the V segment lost 7 bases, leaving 15 bases of the junction unmatched. The CDR3 is 15 residues long.

Sample: blood. The gene calls are TRBV29-1 and TRBJ2-3; 8 bases fit TRBD2. This sequence was found in a man younger than 35 with Graves' hyperthyroidism. The CDR3, as DNA: TGCAGCGCAGAGGTCGGGACTAGAGAGGGGGATACGCAGTATTTT. Translating it yields CSAEVGTREGDTQYF.